Listed below are T cell receptor beta chains from one sample, sequenced in a study of T cells in Graves' hyperthyroidism and ophthalmopathy. One entry per CDR3 protein, called by TCRdb with MiXCR from the multiplex PCR reads. The sample lists about 560,000 distinct CDR3 sequences, approximately 16% occurring once. The sample consisted of blood. Source of these receptors: a woman aged 18-29 years with Graves' hyperthyroidism. The CDR3 runs from the conserved cysteine through the conserved F or W. Fields, in order: J gene, CDR3 length, V gene, clone size, D gene, CDR3 protein, CDR3 DNA. The D gene is left open where the match is weak. Clone size is stated in some rows and not others, as once, few, many or a class when expanded.

TRBJ2-2 | 18 | TRBV6-2/TRBV6-3 | few | TRBD1 | CASSLLSGGNRGTGELFF | TGTGCCAGCAGTTTGTTGTCAGGGGGCAATCGGGGCACCGGGGAGCTGTTTTTT
TRBJ2-7 | 15 | TRBV5-1 | few | - | CASRRAGQSPYEQYF | TGCGCCAGCAGGCGGGCGGGACAGTCCCCCTACGAGCAGTACTTC
TRBJ2-7 | 14 | TRBV19 | many | - | CASSPRAGTYEQYF | TGTGCCAGTAGTCCCCGGGCAGGGACCTACGAGCAGTACTTC
TRBJ1-1 | 15 | TRBV27 | many | - | CASSLGLGGVTEAFF | TGTGCCAGCAGTTTAGGGCTGGGGGGGGTGACTGAAGCTTTCTTT
TRBJ2-5 | 13 | TRBV20-1 | - | - | CSATPRGSETQYF | TGCAGTGCTACCCCCCGGGGCTCGGAGACCCAGTACTTC
TRBJ2-3 | 16 | TRBV7-9 | many | - | CASSLLAETSTDTQYF | TGTGCCAGCAGTCTACTGGCAGAAACTAGCACAGATACGCAGTATTTT
TRBJ2-3 | 16 | TRBV7-3 | few | - | CASSPASVSSTDTQYF | TGTGCCAGCAGCCCAGCTTCAGTGTCAAGCACAGATACGCAGTATTTT
TRBJ2-3 | 14 | TRBV7-9 | many | - | CASSAGAWGDTQYF | TGTGCCAGCAGCGCCGGGGCTTGGGGAGATACGCAGTATTTT
TRBJ1-2 | 14 | TRBV12-3/TRBV12-4 | many | TRBD1 | CASSVTGTGDGYTF | TGTGCCAGCAGTGTAACCGGGACAGGGGATGGCTACACCTTC
TRBJ1-5 | 12 | TRBV28 | few | - | CASSPPEPPQHF | TGTGCCAGCAGTCCGCCGGAGCCACCCCAGCATTTT
TRBJ2-7 | 17 | TRBV3-1 | few | TRBD2 | CASSHGASGRAIYEQYF | TGTGCCAGCAGCCACGGGGCTAGCGGGAGGGCCATCTACGAGCAGTACTTC
TRBJ1-1 | 15 | TRBV11-3 | many | - | CASSSSPAMNTEAFF | TGTGCCAGCAGCTCTAGTCCAGCAATGAACACTGAAGCTTTCTTT
TRBJ1-6 | 14 | TRBV12-3/TRBV12-4 | - | - | CASSLRSRNSPLHF | TGTGCCAGCAGTTTACGGTCTCGCAATTCACCCCTCCACTTT
TRBJ1-2 | 12 | TRBV5-4 | - | - | CASSLELGGYTF | TGTGCCAGCAGCTTGGAGTTGGGTGGCTACACCTTC
TRBJ2-3 | 14 | TRBV29-1 | - | TRBD2 | CSITGTIGRDTQYF | TGCAGCATTACCGGGACCATCGGGAGGGATACGCAGTATTTT
TRBJ2-2 | 16 | TRBV9 | few | - | CASSVAAGMNTGELFF | TGTGCCAGCAGCGTAGCCGCGGGGATGAACACCGGGGAGCTGTTTTTT
TRBJ2-1 | 16 | TRBV7-8 | - | - | CASSIGGPLSYNEQFF | TGTGCCAGTAGTATAGGTGGGCCCCTCTCCTACAATGAGCAGTTCTTC
TRBJ1-1 | 15 | TRBV4-3 | many | - | CASSQGGAMNTEAFF | TGCGCCAGCAGCCAAGGGGGCGCGATGAACACTGAAGCTTTCTTT
TRBJ2-7 | 14 | TRBV20-1 | few | TRBD1 | CSASSGQATYEQYF | TGCAGTGCGAGCTCGGGACAGGCCACCTACGAGCAGTACTTC
TRBJ2-1 | 14 | TRBV20-1 | many | TRBD2 | CSAPAGVVYNEQFF | TGCAGTGCCCCAGCGGGAGTCGTCTACAATGAGCAGTTCTTC
TRBJ1-6 | 17 | TRBV6-1 | - | TRBD1 | CASSTTGGRSYNSPLHF | TGTGCCAGCAGTACGACAGGGGGCCGCTCCTATAATTCACCCCTCCACTTT
TRBJ2-7 | 14 | TRBV19 | - | TRBD1 | CASSKGTGSYEQYF | TGTGCCAGTAGTAAGGGGACAGGGAGCTACGAGCAGTACTTC
TRBJ2-3 | 15 | TRBV20-1 | - | - | CSARDSGGPTDTQYF | TGCAGTGCTAGAGATTCCGGCGGGCCCACAGATACGCAGTATTTT
TRBJ1-4 | 16 | TRBV7-6 | few | - | CASSLFPPTTNEKLFF | TGTGCCAGCAGCTTATTCCCCCCTACAACTAATGAAAAACTGTTTTTT
TRBJ2-7 | 12 | TRBV20-1 | many | - | CSAKKTSNEQYF | TGCAGTGCTAAGAAGACGTCCAACGAGCAGTACTTC
TRBJ2-5 | 16 | TRBV7-2 | few | TRBD1 | CASTPLGTGGMETQYF | TGTGCCAGCACCCCGTTGGGGACAGGGGGAATGGAGACCCAGTACTTC
TRBJ2-1 | 15 | TRBV6-1 | many | - | CASSTTPDSYNEQFF | TGTGCCAGCAGTACCACGCCGGACTCCTACAATGAGCAGTTCTTC
TRBJ1-5 | 15 | TRBV12-3/TRBV12-4 | many | - | CASRLGAGENQPQHF | TGTGCCAGCAGGTTAGGGGCAGGGGAAAATCAGCCCCAGCATTTT
TRBJ2-6 | 18 | TRBV20-1 | - | TRBD1 | CSAKRDRKLLSGANVLTF | TGCAGTGCTAAAAGGGACAGAAAACTACTCTCTGGGGCCAACGTCCTGACTTTC
TRBJ2-1 | 16 | TRBV6-1 | many | - | CASSRGPATGYNEQFF | TGTGCCAGCAGCCGTGGCCCTGCTACGGGTTACAATGAGCAGTTCTTC
TRBJ1-4 | 13 | TRBV29-1 | - | - | CSVTTVANEKLFF | TGCAGCGTCACGACAGTGGCTAATGAAAAACTGTTTTTT
TRBJ2-1 | 16 | TRBV12-3/TRBV12-4 | - | TRBD1 | CASSPPWGQSFNEQFF | TGTGCCAGCAGTCCCCCTTGGGGACAGTCCTTTAATGAGCAGTTCTTC
TRBJ2-7 | 15 | TRBV3-1 | - | - | CASSQDPGSPYEQYF | TGTGCCAGCAGCCAAGATCCAGGCTCCCCCTACGAGCAGTACTTC
TRBJ2-5 | 13 | TRBV12-3/TRBV12-4 | many | - | CASSFSGQETQYF | TGTGCCAGCAGCTTTAGCGGCCAAGAGACCCAGTACTTC
TRBJ2-1 | 13 | TRBV6-5 | few | - | CASSYSPGNEQFF | TGTGCCAGCAGTTACTCCCCAGGCAATGAGCAGTTCTTC
TRBJ1-5 | 16 | TRBV14 | - | TRBD1 | CASSRQGQGSYQPQHF | TGTGCCAGCAGCCGACAGGGACAGGGGAGTTATCAGCCCCAGCATTTT
TRBJ2-1 | 18 | TRBV6-6 | many | TRBD2 | CASSYSSERESPYNEQFF | TGTGCCAGCAGTTACTCGTCTGAGCGGGAGAGCCCCTACAATGAGCAGTTCTTC
TRBJ2-5 | 13 | TRBV20-1 | few | - | CSASFRGEETQYF | TGCAGTGCTAGTTTTCGGGGAGAAGAGACCCAGTACTTC
TRBJ2-2 | 14 | TRBV27 | - | - | CASSPRLVPGELFF | TGTGCCAGCAGTCCAAGACTAGTACCCGGGGAGCTGTTTTTT
TRBJ2-1 | 11 | TRBV11-2 | many | - | CASSGADEQFF | TGTGCCAGCAGCGGCGCTGATGAGCAGTTCTTC
TRBJ1-2 | 15 | TRBV19 | few | - | CASSKELIVNYGYTF | TGTGCCAGTAGTAAAGAGCTCATAGTAAACTATGGCTACACCTTC
TRBJ2-1 | 13 | TRBV20-1 | many | TRBD1 | CSARETGGGEQFF | TGCAGTGCTAGGGAGACAGGGGGCGGTGAGCAGTTCTTC
TRBJ2-5 | 17 | TRBV7-8 | - | - | CASSLRGGAGRQETQYF | TGTGCCAGCAGCTTAAGGGGTGGGGCAGGGAGGCAAGAGACCCAGTACTTC
TRBJ2-7 | 15 | TRBV28 | - | - | CASSQDLQGWLGQYF | TGTGCCAGCAGTCAGGACCTTCAAGGGTGGTTGGGGCAGTACTTC
TRBJ2-3 | 16 | TRBV30 | many | - | CAWGKGRGKSTDTQYF | TGTGCCTGGGGGAAGGGGAGGGGGAAGAGCACAGATACGCAGTATTTT
TRBJ1-1 | 16 | TRBV7-2 | - | TRBD1 | CASSLSFNRGATEAFF | TGTGCCAGCAGCTTAAGCTTCAACAGGGGAGCGACTGAAGCTTTCTTT
TRBJ2-3 | 17 | TRBV3-1 | many | - | CASSPKLPGEYTDTQYF | TGTGCCAGCAGCCCTAAACTACCGGGGGAATACACAGATACGCAGTATTTT
TRBJ1-1 | 13 | TRBV19 | - | - | CASSIEGLTEAFF | TGTGCCAGTAGTATAGAAGGTCTCACTGAAGCTTTCTTT
TRBJ1-4 | 13 | TRBV6-5 | few | - | CASSYPMDEKLFF | TGTGCCAGCAGTTACCCGATGGATGAAAAACTGTTTTTT
TRBJ1-2 | 16 | TRBV11-2 | many | TRBD1 | CASSLPSTGPLGGYTF | TGTGCCAGCAGCTTACCCTCGACAGGGCCCTTGGGTGGCTACACCTTC
TRBJ2-1 | 14 | TRBV12-3/TRBV12-4 | many | TRBD2 | CASSFGGEYNEQFF | TGTGCCAGCAGTTTCGGGGGGGAGTACAATGAGCAGTTCTTC
TRBJ2-7 | 12 | TRBV20-1 | many | - | CSAREVWREQYF | TGCAGTGCTAGAGAGGTGTGGCGCGAGCAGTACTTC
TRBJ2-7 | 13 | TRBV6-1 | few | TRBD2 | CAAGLAGKREQYF | TGTGCCGCAGGACTAGCGGGAAAACGCGAGCAGTACTTC
TRBJ2-6 | 15 | TRBV11-1 | - | TRBD1 | CASSHGTAGANVLTF | TGTGCCAGCAGCCACGGGACAGCTGGGGCCAACGTCCTGACTTTC
TRBJ2-1 | 21 | TRBV11-3 | few | TRBD2 | CASSLEGRGTSGSPSYNEQFF | TGTGCCAGCAGCTTAGAGGGTAGGGGGACTAGCGGGAGTCCCTCCTACAATGAGCAGTTCTTC